This TCR beta chain was found in a study of blood T cell repertoires in COVID-19. Turning to the study itself: Specimens from acute and convalescent COVID-19 originated in the United States, Italy and Spain.

Sequenced by immunoSEQ multiplex PCR; TCRdb stores in-frame clones only, minus some. The sample carries about 220,000 clones, roughly 88% recorded once. As for this clone: At one end, the junction sequence differs from germline, possibly due to a read error.

Germline loops: CDR1 SSHAT, CDR2 FNYEAQ (reference sequence). The CDR3 length is 13 residues. This chain uses TRBV7-7 with TRBJ1-4; no reliable D call. This TCR was recovered from a woman aged 40 to 50 with acute COVID-19. The sequencing sample was made of PBMCs or T cells enriched from blood (not recorded which). CDR3 protein: CASSLGTNEKLFF. Written as DNA, the CDR3 is TGTGCTAGCAGCTTGGGCACTAATGAAAAACTGTTTTTT.